This T cell receptor (beta chain) was profiled in a study of blood T cell repertoires in COVID-19. Study details: The samples span acute and convalescent COVID-19 from the United States, Italy and Spain. Nucleic acid was either cDNA or gDNA, and it came from T cells, B-cell-depleted T cells, or PBMCs.

The CDR3 spans 12 residues. After removal of 4 bases from V and 14 bases from J, the junction contained 6 bases not matched to a gene. Original processing notes: Using reference gene primer amplification, nucleated cell counts were estimated. The method was immunoSEQ multiplex PCR; TCRdb's version includes in-frame clones alone and lacks a portion of them. The DNA gave D and trimming, while V, J and clone size come from that table. The table has roughly 250,000 clones, around 87% seen once. The TCR was taken from a woman aged 45-59 years with acute or convalescent COVID-19. The material sequenced was peripheral blood. This chain connects TRBV12-3 or TRBV12-4 to TRBJ2-1; 9 bases fit TRBD2. The CDR3, as DNA: TGTGCCAGCAGTTCTAGCGGGGAGGAAGAGTTCTTC. The encoded protein is CASSSSGEEEFF.